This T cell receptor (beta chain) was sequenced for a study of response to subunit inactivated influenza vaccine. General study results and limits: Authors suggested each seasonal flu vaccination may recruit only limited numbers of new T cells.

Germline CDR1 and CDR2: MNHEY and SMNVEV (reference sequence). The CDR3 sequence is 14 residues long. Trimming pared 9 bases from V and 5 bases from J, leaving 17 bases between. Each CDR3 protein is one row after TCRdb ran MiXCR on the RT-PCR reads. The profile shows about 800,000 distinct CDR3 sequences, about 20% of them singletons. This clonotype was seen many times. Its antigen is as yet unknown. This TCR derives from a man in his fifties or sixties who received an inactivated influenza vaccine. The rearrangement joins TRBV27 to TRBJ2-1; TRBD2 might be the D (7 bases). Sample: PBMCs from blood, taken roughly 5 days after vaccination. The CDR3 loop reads CASRGGTLNNEQFF. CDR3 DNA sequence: TGTGCCAGTAGGGGGGGGACCCTCAACAATGAGCAGTTCTTC.